This T cell receptor beta chain was captured in a study of STAT3 mutations in large granular lymphocyte leukemia. V lost 3 bases and J lost 2, with 17 bases in between. The length of the CDR3 is 17 residues. Germline CDR1 reads SGHNT; CDR2 reads YYREEE (reference sequence). Average productive template count per sample was 40,000 to 45,000. Sequenced by immunoSEQ multiplex PCR; TCRdb stores in-frame clones only, minus some. The sample yields some 37,000 clones, nearly 90% seen once. Overall study results and limits: In T-cell large granular lymphocyte leukemia, about half of patients showed multiple immunodominant subclonotypes.

On this clone: Its cognate antigen is unknown.

Sequencing was performed on PBMCs. The rearrangement joins TRBV5-4 to TRBJ2-2; tentative D call: TRBD2 (5 bases). This sequence originates from a human donor with T large granular lymphocyte leukemia. Some clones in this sample may be carry-over from other donors' samples. Here the CDR3 reads CASSSPLGKGNTGELFF. CDR3 nucleotides: TGTGCCAGCAGCTCTCCCCTCGGGAAAGGAAACACCGGGGAGCTGTTTTTT.